This TCR beta chain stems from a study of cytomegalovirus exposure and HLA in healthy donors. As regards this clone: What it recognizes is unknown.

The germline V and J ends were trimmed by 3 bases and 7 bases, with 18 bases remaining between them. This CDR3 spans 16 amino acids. Germline loops: CDR1 LGHNA, CDR2 YSLEER. Notes on the study in general: An analysis done earlier found most TCR beta V segments productive about 87% or about 30% of the time. V- and J-gene trimming in TCR beta was tied to a missense DCLRE1C variant by an analysis performed later.

Use of 60 Vbeta and 13 Jbeta primers characterized the PCR. Some clones are missing from TCRdb's copy, which holds only in-frame ones; the method was immunoSEQ multiplex PCR. The sample records approximately 100,000 clones, around three quarters being singletons. What was sequenced was PBMCs. The genes are TRBV4-3 and TRBJ1-4, with D possibly being TRBD1 (6 bases). The sequence was obtained from a female donor in good health and CMV-seronegative. The CDR3 DNA reads TGCGCCAGCAGCCACGAACCTCGAGGGGGTGGTGAAAAACTGTTTTTT. Amino acids: CASSHEPRGGGEKLFF.